This T cell receptor beta chain was captured by sequencing in a study of shared clonotypes between healthy human individuals. Study information: CD4 naive and memory got three plates each, CD8 naive two, CD8 memory one. The study, taken as a whole, reports: Across subsets, estimated richness was generally greater for naive than for memory populations. Non-shared clonotypes showed lower generation probabilities than clonotypes common to all four donors.

Germline V lookup: CDR1 MGHDK, CDR2 SYGVNS. The CDR3 loop spans 15 amino acids. The germline V and J ends were trimmed by 2 bases and 4 bases, with 13 bases remaining between them. Points on this clone: What it binds is not known.

Clones were read by immunoSEQ multiplex PCR, and TCRdb kept only the in-frame ones, dropping some. The sample shows some 2 million clones, about 95% of them seen only once. CD45RO-negative cells were positively selected for CCR7, leaving out terminally differentiated effector memory CD45RA+ cells. Only Caucasian adults living in Nashville, Tennessee served as donors. What was sequenced was naive CD8+ T cells sorted from blood. The sequence derives from a man younger than 35 in good health. V gene TRBV25-1 combines with J gene TRBJ2-3; D may be TRBD2 (6 bases). CDR3 nucleotides: TGTGCCAGCAGTGAAGGCGGCTTAGCGGCAGATACGCAGTATTTT. Translating it yields CASSEGGLAADTQYF.